The clone carrying this T cell receptor (beta chain) was observed many times. The second PCR ran about 6 to 12 cycles with a sample-barcoded 5' primer and J-beta primers. Each CDR3 protein gets one entry after TCRdb re-called the 5' RACE reads with MiXCR. The data show about 650,000 distinct CDR3 sequences, with approximately 31% seen just once and just over 15% held by the top ten. This sample stems from a study of blood T cells in healthy people across ages. The CDR3 consists of 12 residues. Germline V CDR1 and CDR2: SEHNR, FQNEAQ (reference sequence). With 3 bases removed from V and 3 bases from J, the gap between germline ends came to 6 bases.

The clonotype comes from a woman older than 75 in good health. V is TRBV7-9 and J is TRBJ2-7; no clear D. The source material was blood. CDR3 DNA sequence: TGTGCCAGCAGCTTGACGATCTACGAGCAGTACTTC. Translation gives CASSLTIYEQYF.